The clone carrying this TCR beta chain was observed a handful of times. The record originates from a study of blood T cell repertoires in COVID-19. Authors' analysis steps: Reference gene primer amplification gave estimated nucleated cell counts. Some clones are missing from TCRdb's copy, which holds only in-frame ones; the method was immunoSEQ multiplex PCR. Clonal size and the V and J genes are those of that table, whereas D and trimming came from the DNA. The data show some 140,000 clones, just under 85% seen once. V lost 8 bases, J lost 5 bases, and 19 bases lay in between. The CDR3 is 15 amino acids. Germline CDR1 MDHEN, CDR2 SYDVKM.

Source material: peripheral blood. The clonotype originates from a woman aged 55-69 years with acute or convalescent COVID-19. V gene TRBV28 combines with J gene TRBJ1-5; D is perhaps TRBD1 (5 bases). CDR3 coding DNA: TGTGCCAGCGGGATACCGGGACTCTTATATCAGCCCCAGCATTTT. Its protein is CASGIPGLLYQPQHF.